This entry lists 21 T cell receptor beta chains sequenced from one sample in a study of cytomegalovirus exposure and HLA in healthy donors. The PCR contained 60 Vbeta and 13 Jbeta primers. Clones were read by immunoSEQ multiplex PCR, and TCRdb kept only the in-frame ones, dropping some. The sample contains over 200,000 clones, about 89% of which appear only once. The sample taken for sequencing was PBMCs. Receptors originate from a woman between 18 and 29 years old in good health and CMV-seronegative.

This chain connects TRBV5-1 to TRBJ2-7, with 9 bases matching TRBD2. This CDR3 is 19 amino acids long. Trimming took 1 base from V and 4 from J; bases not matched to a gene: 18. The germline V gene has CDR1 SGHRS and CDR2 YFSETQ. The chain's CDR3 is CASSLRPKRTSERLYEQYF. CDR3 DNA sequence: TGCGCCAGCAGCTTGAGGCCTAAACGGACTAGCGAGCGACTTTACGAGCAGTACTTC.

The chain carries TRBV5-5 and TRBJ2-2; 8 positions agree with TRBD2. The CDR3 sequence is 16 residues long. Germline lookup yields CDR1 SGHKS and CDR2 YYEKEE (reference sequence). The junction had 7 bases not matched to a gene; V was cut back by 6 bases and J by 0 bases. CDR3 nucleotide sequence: TGTGCCAGCACCCCGGGAGGGCAAGCGAACACCGGGGAGCTGTTTTTT. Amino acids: CASTPGGQANTGELFF.

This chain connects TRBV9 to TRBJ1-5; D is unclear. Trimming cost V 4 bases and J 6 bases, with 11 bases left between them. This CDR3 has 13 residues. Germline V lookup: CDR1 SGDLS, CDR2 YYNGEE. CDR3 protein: CASSPEPSQPQHF. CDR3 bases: TGTGCCAGCAGCCCCGAGCCGAGTCAGCCCCAGCATTTT.

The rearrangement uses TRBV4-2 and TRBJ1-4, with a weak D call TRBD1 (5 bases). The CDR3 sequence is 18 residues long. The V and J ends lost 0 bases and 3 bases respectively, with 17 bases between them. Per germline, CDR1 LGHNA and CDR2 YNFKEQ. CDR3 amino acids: CASSQDLGRVRANEKLFF. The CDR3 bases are TGTGCCAGCAGCCAAGATCTGGGCAGGGTCCGCGCTAATGAAAAACTGTTTTTT.

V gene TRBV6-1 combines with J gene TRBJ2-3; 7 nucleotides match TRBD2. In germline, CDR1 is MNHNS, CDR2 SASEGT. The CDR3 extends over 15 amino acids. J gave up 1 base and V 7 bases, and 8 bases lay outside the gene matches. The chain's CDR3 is CASKFVTSGTDTQYF. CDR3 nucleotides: TGTGCCAGCAAGTTTGTCACTAGCGGCACAGATACGCAGTATTTT.

The CDR3 nucleotides are TGCGCCAGCAGCGGGCGGGAGGCCACAGATACGCAGTATTTT. This sequence encodes CASSGREATDTQYF. V and J are TRBV4-1 and TRBJ2-3; 8 nucleotides match TRBD2. This CDR3 spans 14 amino acids. Germline V gene sequence: CDR1 MGHRA, CDR2 YSYEKL. V trimming: 5 bases; J trimming: 2 bases; junction bases outside the gene matches: 3.

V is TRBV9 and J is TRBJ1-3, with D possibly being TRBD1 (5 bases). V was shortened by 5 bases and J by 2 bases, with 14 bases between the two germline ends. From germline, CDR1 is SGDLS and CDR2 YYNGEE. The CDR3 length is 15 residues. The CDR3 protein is CASSSPGLAGNTIYF. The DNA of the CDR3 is TGTGCCAGCAGTTCACCGGGACTGGCTGGAAACACCATATATTTT.

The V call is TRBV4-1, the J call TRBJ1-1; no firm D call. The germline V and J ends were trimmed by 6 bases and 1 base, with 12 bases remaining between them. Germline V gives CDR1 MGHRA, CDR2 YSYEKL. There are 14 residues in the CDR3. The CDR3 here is CASRGSLKNTEAFF. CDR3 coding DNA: TGCGCCAGCAGGGGGAGTCTAAAGAACACTGAAGCTTTCTTT.

This CDR3 is CASSARDYSYEQYF. As DNA, the CDR3 is TGTGCCAGCAGCGCCCGGGATTACTCCTACGAGCAGTACTTC. This chain joins TRBV5-4 and TRBJ2-7; D possibly corresponds to TRBD2 (5 bases). The CDR3 is 14 residues long. With 4 bases removed from V and 0 bases from J, the gap between germline ends came to 11 bases. Germline V CDR1 and CDR2: SGHNT, YYREEE (reference sequence).

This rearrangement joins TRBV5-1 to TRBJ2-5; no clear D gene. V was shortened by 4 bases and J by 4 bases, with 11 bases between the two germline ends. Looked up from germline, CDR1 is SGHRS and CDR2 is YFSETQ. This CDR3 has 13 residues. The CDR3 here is CASSPSRGETQYF. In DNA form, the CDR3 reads TGCGCCAGCAGCCCCTCTAGAGGAGAGACCCAGTACTTC.

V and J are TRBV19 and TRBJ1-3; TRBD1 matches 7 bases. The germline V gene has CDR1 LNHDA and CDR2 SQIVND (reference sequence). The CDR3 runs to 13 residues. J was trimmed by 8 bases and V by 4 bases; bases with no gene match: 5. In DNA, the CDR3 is TGTGCCAGTAGTAAGGACAGGCGAGACACCATATATTTT. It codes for CASSKDRRDTIYF.

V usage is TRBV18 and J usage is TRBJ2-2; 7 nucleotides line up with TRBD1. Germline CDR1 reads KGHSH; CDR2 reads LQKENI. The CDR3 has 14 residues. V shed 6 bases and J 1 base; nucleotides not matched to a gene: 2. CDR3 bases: TGTGCCAGCTCCCGGGACAGGAACACCGGGGAGCTGTTTTTT. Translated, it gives CASSRDRNTGELFF.

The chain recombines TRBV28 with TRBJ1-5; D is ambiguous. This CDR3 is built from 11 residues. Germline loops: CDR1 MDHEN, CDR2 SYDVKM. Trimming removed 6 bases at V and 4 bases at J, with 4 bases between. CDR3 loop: CASRRNQPQHF. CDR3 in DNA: TGTGCCAGCAGACGGAATCAGCCCCAGCATTTT. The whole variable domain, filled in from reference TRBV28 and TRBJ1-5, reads DVKVTQSSRYLVKRTGEKVFLECVQDMDHENMFWYRQDPGLGLRLIYFSYDVKMKEKGDIPEGYSVSREKKERFSLILESASTNQTSMYLCASRRNQPQHFGDGTRLSIL.

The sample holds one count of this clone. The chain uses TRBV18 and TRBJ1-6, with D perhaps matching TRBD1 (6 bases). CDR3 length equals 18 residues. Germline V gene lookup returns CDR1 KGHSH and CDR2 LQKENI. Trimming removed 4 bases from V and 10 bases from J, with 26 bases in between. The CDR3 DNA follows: TGTGCCAGCTCACATTTCGCCGGGACACCGAGGGTTGGGTCACCCCTCCACTTT. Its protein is CASSHFAGTPRVGSPLHF.

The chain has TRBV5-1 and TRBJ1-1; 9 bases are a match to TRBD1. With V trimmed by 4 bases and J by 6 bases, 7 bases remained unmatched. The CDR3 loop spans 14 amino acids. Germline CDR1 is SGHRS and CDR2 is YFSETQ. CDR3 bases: TGCGCCAGCAGCGGGGGACAGGGAAGGGCTGAAGCTTTCTTT. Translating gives CASSGGQGRAEAFF.

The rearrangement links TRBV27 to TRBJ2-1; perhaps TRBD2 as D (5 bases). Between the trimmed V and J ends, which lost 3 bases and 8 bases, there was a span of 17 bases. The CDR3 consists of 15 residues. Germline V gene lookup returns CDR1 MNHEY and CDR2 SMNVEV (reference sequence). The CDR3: CASSFGPGSRDEQFF. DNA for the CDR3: TGTGCCAGCAGTTTTGGTCCAGGATCGCGGGATGAGCAGTTCTTC.

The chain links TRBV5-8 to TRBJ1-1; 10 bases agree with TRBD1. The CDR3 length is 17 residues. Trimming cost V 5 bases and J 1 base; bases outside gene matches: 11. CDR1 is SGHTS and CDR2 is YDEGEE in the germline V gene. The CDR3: CASSRTGGTTGNTEAFF. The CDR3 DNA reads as TGTGCCAGCAGTCGGACAGGGGGTACCACCGGGAACACTGAAGCTTTCTTT.

CDR3 residues: CASSRRGPEAFF. CDR3 coding DNA: TGTGCCAGCAGCCGGAGGGGGCCTGAAGCTTTCTTT. This rearrangement joins TRBV14 to TRBJ1-1; 7 bases agree with TRBD1. This CDR3 has 12 residues. The V segment lost 4 bases and the J segment 6 bases; nucleotides outside the gene matches: 2. Per germline, CDR1 SGHDN and CDR2 FVKESK.

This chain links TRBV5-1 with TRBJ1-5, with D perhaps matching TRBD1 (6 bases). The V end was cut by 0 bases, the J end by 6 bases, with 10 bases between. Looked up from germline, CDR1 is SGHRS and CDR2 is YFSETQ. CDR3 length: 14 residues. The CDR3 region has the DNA TGCGCCAGCAGCTTGGTACAGGGTGGTCAGCCCCAGCATTTT. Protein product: CASSLVQGGQPQHF.

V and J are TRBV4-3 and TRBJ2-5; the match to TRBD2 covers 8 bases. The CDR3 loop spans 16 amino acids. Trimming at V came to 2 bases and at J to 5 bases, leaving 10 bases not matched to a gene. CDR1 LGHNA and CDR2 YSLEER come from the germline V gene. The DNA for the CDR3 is TGCGCCAGCAGCCAAAGTGTCGGGGGGGCGGGGGAGACCCAGTACTTC. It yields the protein CASSQSVGGAGETQYF.

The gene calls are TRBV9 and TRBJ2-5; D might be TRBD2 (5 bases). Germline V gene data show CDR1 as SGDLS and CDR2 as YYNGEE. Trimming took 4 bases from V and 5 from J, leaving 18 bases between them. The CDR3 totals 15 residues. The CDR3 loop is CASSLNTGSLETQYF. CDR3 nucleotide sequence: TGTGCCAGCAGCCTGAACACGGGGAGTCTGGAGACCCAGTACTTC.